This T cell receptor beta chain was recovered during a study of CD8 T cells in ankylosing spondylitis. J gave up 7 bases and V 0 bases, and 10 bases lay outside the gene matches. In germline, CDR1 is SGHRS, CDR2 YFSETQ. This CDR3 spans 16 amino acids. This clonotype was recorded many times. Its antigen is unidentified. TCRdb redid the calling of the 5' RACE reads with MiXCR, one entry per CDR3 protein. The sample comprises 300,000 to 350,000 distinct CDR3 sequences, approximately 10% of which are singletons, and around 8.4% rests with the top ten. Study findings and constraints: A number of the motif variants had already been described in reactive arthritis synovial fluid and blood. Within peripheral blood, clones linked to disease were CD8+ and relatively rare. Clones linked to disease were reported to show significant enrichment in matched ankylosing spondylitis synovial fluid. There was a TCR beta motif, made of several highly homologous variants, that appeared characteristic of ankylosing spondylitis blood.

Sequences were obtained from blood, either unsorted or a sorted T cell fraction (not recorded which). The receptor comes from a female donor with ankylosing spondylitis or in good health (not recorded which). The J gene is TRBJ2-1, the V gene TRBV5-1, with 7 bases lining up with TRBD2. The CDR3 sequence is CASSLELKTSRNEQFF. The CDR3 nucleotides are TGCGCCAGCAGCTTGGAGCTAAAGACTAGCAGGAATGAGCAGTTCTTC.